This T cell receptor (beta chain) was recovered during a study of T cells after yellow fever vaccination. The overall study: Fractions of limited cellularity were prepared by means of SMART-Seq v4 Ultra Low Input.

Each CDR3 protein gets one entry after TCRdb re-called the 5' RACE reads with MiXCR. This sample has some 500,000 distinct CDR3 sequences; about 13% occur once, and the top ten carry roughly 13%. The CDR3 covers 16 residues. CDR1 and CDR2 (germline): MDHEN, SYDVKM. Trimming took off 2 bases at V and 6 bases at J, with 17 bases between the two ends. The chain is built from TRBV28 and TRBJ2-1, with D tentatively TRBD2 (6 bases). Here the sequenced sample was PBMCs, taken on the day of the yellow fever booster vaccination. The TCR sequence derives from a man younger than 45 who received the YFV17D yellow fever vaccine. The CDR3 DNA reads as TGTGCCAGCAGTTTAGTGGGGACTGGGACCTTCAATGAGCAGTTCTTC. This gives the protein CASSLVGTGTFNEQFF.